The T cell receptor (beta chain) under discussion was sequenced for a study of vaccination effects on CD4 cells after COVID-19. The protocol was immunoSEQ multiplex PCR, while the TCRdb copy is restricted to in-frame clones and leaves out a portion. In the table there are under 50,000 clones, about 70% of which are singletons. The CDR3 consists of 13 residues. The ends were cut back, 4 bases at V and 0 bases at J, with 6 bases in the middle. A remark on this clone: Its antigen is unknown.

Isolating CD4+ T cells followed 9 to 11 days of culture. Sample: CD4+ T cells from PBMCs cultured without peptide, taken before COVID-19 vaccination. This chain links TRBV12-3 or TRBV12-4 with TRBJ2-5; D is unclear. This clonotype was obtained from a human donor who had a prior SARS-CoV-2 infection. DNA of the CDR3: TGTGCCAGCAGTTCCCTCGACCAAGAGACCCAGTACTTC. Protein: CASSSLDQETQYF.